A selection of T cell receptor beta chains follows, all from one sample in a study of cytomegalovirus exposure and HLA in healthy donors. The protocol was immunoSEQ multiplex PCR, while the TCRdb copy is restricted to in-frame clones and leaves out a portion. Among fewer than 150,000 clones listed, 82% were seen once. The sample comprised PBMCs. The receptors here all came from a male donor in good health and CMV-seronegative. Both conserved end residues are part of each CDR3. D genes are given only for firm matches. Size is omitted from some rows. Given values are once, few, many or a class for expanded clones.

abundance	v_gene	j_gene	d_gene	CDR3aa	CDR3nt
NA	TRBV27	TRBJ2-7	TRBD2	CASSSGLAVHEQYF	TGTGCCAGCAGTTCGGGACTAGCGGTCCACGAGCAGTACTTC
NA	TRBV6-1	TRBJ1-1	NA	CASSPRYTEAFF	TGTGCCAGCAGCCCTAGATACACTGAAGCTTTCTTT
NA	TRBV5-1	TRBJ1-1	TRBD1	CASSYGQGEGTEAFF	TGCGCCAGCAGTTATGGACAGGGGGAGGGCACTGAAGCTTTCTTT
few	TRBV7-8	TRBJ2-2	NA	CASSPMPRGVTGELFF	TGTGCCAGCAGCCCGATGCCCAGGGGGGTCACCGGGGAGCTGTTTTTT
NA	TRBV7-9	TRBJ2-3	TRBD1	CASSLTRDRADTQYF	TGTGCCAGCAGCTTAACCCGAGACAGGGCGGATACGCAGTATTTT
once	TRBV6-5	TRBJ2-1	NA	CASRFQAGTNEQFF	TGTGCTTCCAGGTTTCAGGCAGGTACCAATGAGCAGTTCTTC
NA	TRBV11-2	TRBJ2-7	NA	CASSLDQFYEQYF	TGTGCCAGCAGCTTAGACCAATTCTACGAGCAGTACTTC
NA	TRBV6-6	TRBJ1-1	NA	CASSKGANTEAFF	TGTGCCAGCAGCAAAGGGGCGAACACTGAAGCTTTCTTT
NA	TRBV10-2	TRBJ1-1	TRBD1	CASRGGAAGTEAFF	TGCGCCAGTAGAGGGGGCGCCGCTGGCACTGAAGCTTTCTTT
NA	TRBV7-3	TRBJ2-5	NA	CASSYGTGGETQYF	TGTGCCAGCAGCTACGGGACTGGGGGGGAGACCCAGTACTTC
NA	TRBV7-2	TRBJ2-3	TRBD1	CASSFGTGGGTDTQYF	TGTGCCAGCAGCTTCGGGACAGGGGGCGGCACAGATACGCAGTATTTT
NA	TRBV15	TRBJ1-5	NA	CATSLSSRGSNQPQHF	TGTGCCACCAGCCTAAGCTCAAGAGGGAGCAATCAGCCCCAGCATTTT
NA	TRBV7-9	TRBJ2-5	NA	CASSAPGYQGSETQYF	TGTGCCAGCAGCGCGCCCGGTTACCAGGGCTCAGAGACCCAGTACTTC
NA	TRBV28	TRBJ2-7	NA	CASSRGAGRLGYEQYF	TGTGCCAGCAGTAGGGGAGCGGGTCGACTCGGCTACGAGCAGTACTTC
NA	TRBV9	TRBJ2-7	TRBD2	CASSVGGKGEQYF	TGTGCCAGCAGCGTGGGAGGGAAGGGAGAGCAGTACTTC
NA	TRBV16	TRBJ2-3	NA	CASNLGRTDTQYF	TGTGCCAGCAACCTGGGCCGCACAGATACGCAGTATTTT
NA	TRBV28	TRBJ2-7	TRBD1	CASSFAGTGQGQYF	TGTGCCAGCAGTTTTGCCGGGACAGGTCAAGGGCAGTACTTC
NA	TRBV2	TRBJ2-5	NA	CASQRGGVETQYF	TGTGCCAGCCAAAGAGGGGGTGTGGAGACCCAGTACTTC
NA	TRBV28	TRBJ2-7	NA	CASSLGGGAFYEQYF	TGTGCCAGCAGTTTAGGAGGAGGGGCCTTCTACGAGCAGTACTTC
NA	TRBV27	TRBJ2-4	TRBD1	CASRKFTPGQGNIQYF	TGTGCCAGCAGAAAGTTTACCCCGGGACAGGGGAACATTCAGTACTTC
NA	TRBV5-6	TRBJ2-7	TRBD1	CASSFDRGTLVQYF	TGTGCCAGCAGCTTCGACAGGGGGACATTGGTACAGTACTTC
NA	TRBV6-1	TRBJ1-2	NA	CASSDAGQPLEGYTF	TGTGCCAGCAGCGACGCTGGACAGCCCCTCGAGGGCTACACCTTC
NA	TRBV21-1	TRBJ1-1	NA	CASSAHRDRGSAAFF	TGTGCCAGCAGCGCCCACCGGGACAGGGGCTCGGCGGCTTTCTTT
few	TRBV7-3	TRBJ2-5	TRBD2	CASSPLGGSVQETQYF	TGTGCCAGCAGCCCCTTGGGCGGGAGTGTCCAAGAGACCCAGTACTTC
NA	TRBV13	TRBJ2-2	NA	CASSPRVGGELFF	TGTGCCAGCAGCCCGCGGGTCGGTGGGGAGCTGTTTTTT
NA	TRBV28	TRBJ2-7	TRBD2	CASSPRKGRAYEQYF	TGTGCCAGCAGCCCCCGGAAGGGGAGGGCCTACGAGCAGTACTTC
NA	TRBV10-3	TRBJ1-1	NA	CAISEGDGVSTEAFF	TGTGCCATCAGTGAAGGAGACGGGGTGAGCACTGAAGCTTTCTTT
NA	TRBV7-9	TRBJ1-1	NA	CASRFGGEAFF	TGTGCCAGCAGATTCGGCGGTGAAGCTTTCTTT
NA	TRBV5-1	TRBJ2-7	NA	CASSLGQRQSSYEQYF	TGCGCCAGCAGCTTGGGACAGAGGCAATCCTCCTACGAGCAGTACTTC